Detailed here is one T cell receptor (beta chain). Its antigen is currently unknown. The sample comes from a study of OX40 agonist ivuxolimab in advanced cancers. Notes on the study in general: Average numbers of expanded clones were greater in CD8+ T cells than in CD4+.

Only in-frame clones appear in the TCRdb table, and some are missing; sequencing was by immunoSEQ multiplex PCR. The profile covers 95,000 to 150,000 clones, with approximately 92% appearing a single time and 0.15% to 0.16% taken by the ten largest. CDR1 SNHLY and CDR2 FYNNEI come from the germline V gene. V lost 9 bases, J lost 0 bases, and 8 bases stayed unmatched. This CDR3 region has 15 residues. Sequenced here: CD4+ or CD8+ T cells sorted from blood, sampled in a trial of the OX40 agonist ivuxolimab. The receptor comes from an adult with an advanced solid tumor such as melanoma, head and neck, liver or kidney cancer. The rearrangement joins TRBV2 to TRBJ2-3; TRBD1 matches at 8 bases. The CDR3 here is CASRKQGVSTDTQYF. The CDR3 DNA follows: TGTGCCAGTCGAAAACAGGGGGTTAGCACAGATACGCAGTATTTT.